This passage covers 25 T cell receptor beta chains from one sample sequenced in a study of identical twins. TCRdb independently ran MiXCR on the 5' RACE reads; one entry per CDR3 protein. The sample yields around 510,000 distinct CDR3 sequences, roughly an eighth seen once. The data also belong to a second study, concerning yellow fever vaccine responses in identical twins.

The sequencing input was CD4+ T cells sorted from blood. The origin of the receptors is a woman aged 18 to 35 in good health.

This rearrangement joins TRBV28 to TRBJ1-3; D gene uncertain. The germline V gene has CDR1 MDHEN and CDR2 SYDVKM. This CDR3 comprises 13 residues. V lost 6 bases, J lost 0 bases, and 6 bases lay in between. The CDR3 here is CASSQTSGNTIYF. CDR3 DNA sequence: TGTGCCAGCAGCCAAACCTCTGGAAACACCATATATTTT.

This clonotype was detected a few times. The chain is built from TRBV7-9 and TRBJ2-3, with TRBD1 as a possible D gene (5 bases). Per the germline V gene, CDR1 is SEHNR and CDR2 is FQNEAQ (reference sequence). Trimming took 5 bases from V and 2 from J, leaving 14 bases between them. This CDR3 is 15 amino acids long. The CDR3 coding sequence is TGTGCCAGCAGCGGTCAGTGGGGCTACACAGATACGCAGTATTTT. Its translation: CASSGQWGYTDTQYF.

The chain recombines TRBV27 with TRBJ2-7, with TRBD2 identical over 10 bases. V lost 0 bases and J lost 3; bases outside the gene matches: 14. Germline values: CDR1 MNHEY, CDR2 SMNVEV (reference sequence). CDR3 size: 19 residues. Here the CDR3 DNA reads TGTGCCAGCAGTTTATCGGCTAGCGGGAGCGTATTTGGGTTCTACGAGCAGTACTTC. Amino acid sequence: CASSLSASGSVFGFYEQYF.

This clonotype was seen only a few times. This chain connects TRBV18 to TRBJ2-1, with 7 nucleotides matching TRBD1. The CDR3 covers 18 residues. V lost 2 bases and J lost 0; bases outside the gene matches: 10. Germline CDR1 KGHSH, CDR2 LQKENI. Here the CDR3 reads CASSPAPPGQSSYNEQFF. The CDR3 DNA reads as TGTGCCAGCTCACCAGCCCCCCCGGGACAGAGCTCCTACAATGAGCAGTTCTTC.

The V gene is TRBV2, the J gene TRBJ2-2; D call uncertain. Trimming shortened V by 7 bases and J by 1 base, and 13 bases separated the two germline ends. Germline V gives CDR1 SNHLY, CDR2 FYNNEI. CDR3 length equals 15 residues. The CDR3 sequence is CASKGSPRNTGELFF. The CDR3 region has the DNA TGTGCCAGCAAAGGATCCCCCAGGAACACCGGGGAGCTGTTTTTT.

This clonotype was recorded a few times. CDR3 DNA: TGTGCCAGCAGTAAGGGACAGGGAGCCATACAAGAGACCCAGTACTTC. Amino acid sequence: CASSKGQGAIQETQYF. V usage is TRBV25-1 and J usage is TRBJ2-5; 9 bases match TRBD1. The length of the CDR3 is 16 residues. The trim removed 5 bases at V and 2 bases at J, leaving 9 bases unmatched. In germline, CDR1 is MGHDK, CDR2 SYGVNS.

J is TRBJ1-6 and V is TRBV20-1; D not certain. V was cut by 6 bases and J by 8 bases, with 17 bases left in between. Germline CDR1 and CDR2: DFQATT and SNEGSKA (reference sequence). This CDR3 has 14 amino acids. The CDR3, as DNA: TGCAGTGCCACAACCAGAGTTTTTGATTCACCCCTCCACTTT. Translated, it gives CSATTRVFDSPLHF.

This clonotype has just a few counts. The rearrangement joins TRBV28 to TRBJ2-5; D could derive from TRBD1 or TRBD2 (6 bases each). Trimming stripped 3 bases from V and 1 base from J, with 9 bases between. The germline CDR1 and CDR2 sequences are MDHEN and SYDVKM. The CDR3 has 14 amino acids. Here the CDR3 DNA reads TGTGCCAGCAGTTTCGGGGGCATCCAAGAGACCCAGTACTTC. As protein: CASSFGGIQETQYF.

This clonotype was counted between two and nine times. The V and J genes are TRBV4-2 and TRBJ2-1; 10 bases map to TRBD2. The CDR3 consists of 22 residues. CDR1 is LGHNA and CDR2 is YNFKEQ in the germline V gene. J was trimmed by 9 bases and V by 0 bases; bases with no gene match: 26. The CDR3 region is CASSQEPLGVSGGAVLVGEQFF. The CDR3 DNA sequence: TGTGCCAGCAGCCAAGAACCCCTTGGTGTGAGCGGGGGGGCCGTTTTGGTTGGTGAGCAGTTCTTC.

This clonotype was recorded at least ten times. CDR3 sequence (DNA): TGCAGCGTTGAAAGGACTAGCGGGAGACACAATGAGCAGTTCTTC. Protein sequence: CSVERTSGRHNEQFF. The V and J genes are TRBV29-1 and TRBJ2-1; 13 bases align to TRBD2. J lost 5 bases, V lost 2 bases, and 3 bases had no gene match. The germline CDR1 and CDR2 sequences are SQVTM and ANQGSEA. This CDR3 is built from 15 residues.

The V gene is TRBV2, the J gene TRBJ1-5; D uncertain. There are 14 residues in the CDR3. Germline loops: CDR1 SNHLY, CDR2 FYNNEI. With 2 bases removed from V and 2 bases from J, the gap between germline ends came to 7 bases. The CDR3 DNA reads TGTGCCAGCAGTGAACTGAGGGGCAATCAGCCCCAGCATTTT. It specifies CASSELRGNQPQHF.

This clonotype was seen a handful of times. The CDR3 coding sequence is TGTGCCAGCATTCAACAGGGTCTGGGCACAGATACGCAGTATTTT. It specifies CASIQQGLGTDTQYF. This chain joins TRBV2 and TRBJ2-3; tentatively, D is TRBD1 (6 bases). Per the germline V gene, CDR1 is SNHLY and CDR2 is FYNNEI. The germline V and J ends were trimmed by 7 bases and 1 base, with 15 bases remaining between them. This CDR3 comprises 15 residues.

The rearrangement uses TRBV30 and TRBJ2-5; no definite D call. Germline assignment: CDR1 GTSNPN and CDR2 SVGIG (reference sequence). V was trimmed by 4 bases and J by 5 bases, leaving 8 bases between them. This CDR3 is 11 amino acids long. CDR3 loop: CAWTGGETQYF. The CDR3 DNA sequence: TGTGCCTGGACCGGTGGGGAGACCCAGTACTTC.

In this sample, this clonotype turned up a few times. The chain is built from TRBV2 and TRBJ2-7; possibly TRBD2 for D (6 bases). Deletions cut 1 base from V and 12 bases from J, with 13 bases between. The CDR3 length is 12 residues. Germline V gives CDR1 SNHLY, CDR2 FYNNEI. The DNA for the CDR3 is TGTGCCAGCAGTGAAGAGGGACTCCCTCCGTACTTC. The encoded protein is CASSEEGLPPYF.

V and J are TRBV7-9 and TRBJ2-3; perhaps TRBD1 as D (6 bases). This CDR3 contains 14 residues. Trimming took 3 bases from V and 4 from J, leaving 11 bases between them. Germline assignment: CDR1 SEHNR and CDR2 FQNEAQ (reference sequence). The CDR3 protein is CASSLDSIADTQYF. CDR3 in DNA: TGTGCCAGCAGCTTGGACAGTATCGCAGATACGCAGTATTTT.

The rearrangement uses TRBV28 and TRBJ2-7, with TRBD1 identical over 7 bases. This CDR3 has 16 residues. With 6 bases clipped from V and 0 bases from J, the junction kept 11 bases outside the gene matches. The V gene's germline CDR1 is MDHEN and CDR2 SYDVKM. The CDR3 coding sequence is TGTGCCAGCAGATATTCCGGGACAGCTAGCTCCTACGAGCAGTACTTC. Translating gives CASRYSGTASSYEQYF.

This clonotype was counted only a few times. The chain carries TRBV9 and TRBJ1-6, with D maybe TRBD1 (5 bases). This CDR3 is built from 16 residues. V lost 1 base and J 6 bases, leaving 14 bases between the germline ends. Germline V lookup: CDR1 SGDLS, CDR2 YYNGEE. CDR3 residues: CASSVSAGGINSPLHF. The DNA of the CDR3 is TGTGCCAGCAGCGTATCCGCCGGGGGAATTAATTCACCCCTCCACTTT. Full variable domain (rest looked up from reference TRBV9 and TRBJ1-6): DSGVTQTPKHLITATGQRVTLRCSPRSGDLSVYWYQQSLDQGLQFLIQYYNGEERAKGNILERFSAQQFPDLHSELNLSSLELGDSALYFCASSVSAGGINSPLHFGNGTRLTVT.

The table lists this clonotype with a few counts. This sequence joins TRBV18 and TRBJ2-5; a possible D gene is TRBD1 (5 bases). In germline, CDR1 is KGHSH, CDR2 LQKENI. The ends were cut back, 2 bases at V and 8 bases at J, with 18 bases in the middle. This CDR3 is built from 15 residues. The CDR3 sequence is CASSPLQDSQVTQYF. The CDR3 DNA reads as TGTGCCAGCTCACCATTACAGGATTCACAAGTCACCCAGTACTTC.

V usage is TRBV6-1 and J usage is TRBJ2-7, with D possibly matching TRBD2 (6 bases). Germline CDR1 and CDR2: MNHNS and SASEGT. V was clipped by 6 bases and J by 4 bases, with 13 bases between them. The CDR3 is made up of 13 amino acids. This CDR3 is CASRHPGTYEQYF. The CDR3 nucleotides read TGTGCCAGCAGACACCCAGGGACTTACGAGCAGTACTTC.

This clonotype was seen many times. V and J are TRBV7-2 and TRBJ2-1; 10 bases map to TRBD2. The CDR3 spans 15 residues. V lost 0 bases to trimming and J lost 4 bases; unmatched junction nucleotides: 0. Germline V lookup: CDR1 SGHTA, CDR2 FQGNSA. The CDR3 DNA follows: TGTGCCAGCAGCTTAGCTAGCGGGAGGTACAATGAGCAGTTCTTC. Translation: CASSLASGRYNEQFF.

CDR3 sequence: CASSLGRGGRIYEQYF. In DNA form, the CDR3 reads TGTGCCAGCAGCTTAGGTAGAGGCGGGAGAATCTACGAGCAGTACTTC. J is TRBJ2-7 and V is TRBV7-8, with TRBD2 matching over 7 bases. J was trimmed by 3 bases and V by 1 base; bases with no gene match: 9. CDR3 length equals 16 residues. Germline CDR1 reads SGHVS; CDR2 reads FQNEAQ.

J is TRBJ2-2 and V is TRBV6-1, with D uncertain. CDR1 and CDR2 (germline): MNHNS, SASEGT. The V gene lost 6 bases and the J gene lost 4 bases, with 12 bases spanning the gap. CDR3 length: 14 amino acids. The chain's CDR3 is CASSPGRSTGELFF. CDR3 nucleotide sequence: TGTGCCAGCAGCCCTGGACGGAGCACCGGGGAGCTGTTTTTT.

This clonotype came up a few times. This chain links TRBV20-1 with TRBJ2-3; no clear D gene. Germline CDR1 reads DFQATT; CDR2 reads SNEGSKA (reference sequence). The V and J ends lost 6 bases and 0 bases respectively, with 10 bases between them. The CDR3 totals 13 residues. CDR3 sequence (DNA): TGCAGTGCGAGGAGTAGTAGCACAGATACGCAGTATTTT. This encodes CSARSSSTDTQYF.

This clonotype was counted a few times. V usage is TRBV6-2 or TRBV6-3 and J usage is TRBJ2-3, with a weak D call TRBD2 (7 bases). Trimming removed 7 bases from V and 4 bases from J, with 18 bases in between. The germline gives CDR1 MNHEY, CDR2 SVGEGT. The CDR3 covers 15 residues. In DNA form, the CDR3 reads TGTGCCAGCAAACCCCCAGGGAGGGGGGCAGATACGCAGTATTTT. It specifies CASKPPGRGADTQYF.

The chain combines TRBV11-2 with TRBJ2-4, with D possibly matching TRBD1 (5 bases). CDR1 and CDR2 from the germline V gene are SGHAT and FQNNGV. V lost 3 bases and J 9 bases, leaving 18 bases between the germline ends. The CDR3 loop spans 15 amino acids. As DNA, the CDR3 is TGTGCCAGCAGCTTCTCGGCAGGCCCGCAGGGCATTCAGTACTTC. Translating it yields CASSFSAGPQGIQYF.